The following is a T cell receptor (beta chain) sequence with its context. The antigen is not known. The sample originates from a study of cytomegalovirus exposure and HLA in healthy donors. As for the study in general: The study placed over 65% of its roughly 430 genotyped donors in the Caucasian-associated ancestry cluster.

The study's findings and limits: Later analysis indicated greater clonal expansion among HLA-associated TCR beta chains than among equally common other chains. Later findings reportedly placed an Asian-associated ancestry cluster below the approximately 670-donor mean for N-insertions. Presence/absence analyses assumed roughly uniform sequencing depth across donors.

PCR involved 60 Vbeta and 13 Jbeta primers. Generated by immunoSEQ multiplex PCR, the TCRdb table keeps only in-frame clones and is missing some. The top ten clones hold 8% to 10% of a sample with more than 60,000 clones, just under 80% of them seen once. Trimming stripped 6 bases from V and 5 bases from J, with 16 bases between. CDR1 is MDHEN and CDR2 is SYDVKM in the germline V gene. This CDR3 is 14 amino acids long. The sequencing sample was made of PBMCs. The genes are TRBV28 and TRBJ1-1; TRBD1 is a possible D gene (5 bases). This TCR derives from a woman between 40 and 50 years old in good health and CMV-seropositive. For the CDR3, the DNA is TGTGCCAGCAGCCCAATCTGGGGCCAGACTGAAGCTTTCTTT. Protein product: CASSPIWGQTEAFF.